This TCR beta chain stems from a study of T cells in localized non-small cell lung cancer. This CDR3 comprises 17 residues. Germline V gives CDR1 MGHDK, CDR2 SYGVNS. Unmatched junction bases numbered 8, after V lost 4 bases and J lost 1 base. Only in-frame clones appear in the TCRdb table, and some are missing; sequencing was by immunoSEQ multiplex PCR. In the table there are some 31,000 clones, roughly 75% of which are singletons. The starting material was peripheral blood, obtained before any cancer treatment. This receptor was obtained from a male donor at least 60 years old with stage II squamous cell lung carcinoma. The rearrangement joins TRBV25-1 to TRBJ2-3; 10 nucleotides line up with TRBD1. CDR3 sequence reads: CASSARSGTGGTDTQYF. CDR3 coding DNA: TGTGCCAGCAGTGCCAGATCCGGGACAGGGGGCACAGATACGCAGTATTTT.